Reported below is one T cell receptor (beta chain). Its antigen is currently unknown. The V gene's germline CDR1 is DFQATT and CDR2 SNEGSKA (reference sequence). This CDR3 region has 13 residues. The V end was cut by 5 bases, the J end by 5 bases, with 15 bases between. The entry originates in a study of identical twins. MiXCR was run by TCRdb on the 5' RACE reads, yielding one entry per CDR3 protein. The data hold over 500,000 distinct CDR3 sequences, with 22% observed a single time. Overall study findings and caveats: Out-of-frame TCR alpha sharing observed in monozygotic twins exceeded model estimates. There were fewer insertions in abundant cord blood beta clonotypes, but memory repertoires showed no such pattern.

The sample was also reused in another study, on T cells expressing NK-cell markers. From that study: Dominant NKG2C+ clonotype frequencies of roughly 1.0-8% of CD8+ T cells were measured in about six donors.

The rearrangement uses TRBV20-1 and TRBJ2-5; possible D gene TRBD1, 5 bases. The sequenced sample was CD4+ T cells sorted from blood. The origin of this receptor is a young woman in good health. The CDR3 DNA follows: TGCAGTGCTGTCCGACAGACCGGGGAGACCCAGTACTTC. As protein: CSAVRQTGETQYF.